This T cell receptor beta chain appears in the sequencing data of a study of blood T cell repertoires in COVID-19. Whole-study context: Researchers got acute and convalescent COVID-19 samples from the United States, Italy and Spain. Nucleic acid was either cDNA or gDNA, and it came from T cells, B-cell-depleted T cells, or PBMCs.

The CDR3 extends over 21 amino acids. Germline CDR1 reads MGHRA; CDR2 reads YSYEKL. V lost 0 bases to trimming and J lost 2 bases; unmatched junction nucleotides: 14. Authors' methods: Using reference gene primer amplification, nucleated cell counts were estimated. Measured with immunoSEQ multiplex PCR; TCRdb has only the in-frame clones, and not every one. For V, J and clone size, that table is used; D and trimming come from the DNA. Among 150,000 to 200,000 clones, 88% were seen once, and the ten largest hold 4% to 5.5%. This rearrangement joins TRBV4-1 to TRBJ2-4; the match to TRBD1 covers 12 bases. This clonotype was sampled from a human donor in a cohort sampled during active COVID-19. The sample was peripheral blood. This CDR3 is CASSQDSPGTGGRLSKNIQYF. The CDR3 DNA follows: TGCGCCAGCAGCCAAGATAGCCCGGGGACAGGGGGCCGACTGTCCAAAAACATTCAGTACTTC.